One sample yielded the 13 T cell receptor beta chains listed below, sequenced in a study of blood T cell repertoires in COVID-19. Using immunoSEQ multiplex PCR, the repertoire was profiled, and TCRdb retains in-frame clones only, with some absent. The sample has more than 140,000 clones, just over 85% seen once. Input material: peripheral blood. These receptor sequences come from an older woman with acute or convalescent COVID-19.

The chain has TRBV5-1 and TRBJ2-3; D may be TRBD2 (6 bases). The V gene's germline CDR1 is SGHRS and CDR2 YFSETQ. The CDR3 totals 15 residues. V gave up 2 bases and J gave up 6 bases, with 16 bases separating them. The CDR3 coding sequence is TGCGCCAGCAGCTTAGGTGCTAGCGTTACGGATACGCAGTATTTT. As protein: CASSLGASVTDTQYF.

The gene calls are TRBV19 and TRBJ1-2; 9 bases map to TRBD1. The V gene end was trimmed by 7 bases and the J gene end by 14 bases; junction bases not matched to a gene: 8. Germline CDR1 is LNHDA and CDR2 is SQIVND (reference sequence). This CDR3 spans 11 amino acids. Written as DNA, the CDR3 is TGTGCCAGTACTACAGGGGGCCCATATACCTTC. As protein: CASTTGGPYTF.

The J gene is TRBJ1-2, the V gene TRBV15; 9 bases match TRBD1. V lost 3 bases, J lost 1 base, and 21 bases stayed unmatched. Germline CDR1 is LNHNV and CDR2 is YYDKDF (reference sequence). The CDR3 has 21 amino acids. The CDR3 nucleotides are TGTGCCACCAGCAGGGAGGTCCCGGGACAGGGTATCGGTCCTCTTAACTATGGCTACACCTTC. Its protein is CATSREVPGQGIGPLNYGYTF. The full variable domain, in which reference TRBV15 and TRBJ1-2 provide the parts outside the CDR3, is DAMVIQNPRYQVTQFGKPVTLSCSQTLNHNVMYWYQQKSSQAPKLLFHYYDKDFNNEADTPDNFQSRRPNTSFCFLDIRSPGLGDTAMYLCATSREVPGQGIGPLNYGYTFGSGTRLTVV.

In DNA form, the CDR3 reads TGTGCCTGGAGTGCAGGCAGGGCGAACACCGGGGAGCTGTTTTTT. This translates into CAWSAGRANTGELFF. The chain employs TRBV30 and TRBJ2-2; a possible D gene is TRBD1 (5 bases). CDR3 length: 15 residues. The germline V gene encodes CDR1 GTSNPN and CDR2 SVGIG (reference sequence). V lost 1 base and J lost 0, with 9 bases in between.

The rearrangement uses TRBV9 and TRBJ1-6; D unclear. CDR3 length equals 14 residues. Germline-derived CDR1 and CDR2 are SGDLS and YYNGEE. V shed 0 bases and J shed 7 bases, with 8 bases lying between them. For the CDR3, the DNA is TGTGCCAGCAGCGTAGTCGGTGAAAATTCACCCCTCCACTTT. Protein product: CASSVVGENSPLHF.

This clone was counted only a few times. The J gene is TRBJ1-1, the V gene TRBV5-4; TRBD1 matches at 7 bases. This CDR3 is 15 amino acids long. From germline, CDR1 is SGHNT and CDR2 YYREEE (reference sequence). V shed 0 bases, J shed 1 base, and the junction held 3 bases outside the gene matches. CDR3 in amino acids: CASSLVRGPNTEAFF. CDR3 DNA: TGTGCCAGCAGCTTGGTAAGGGGGCCGAACACTGAAGCTTTCTTT.

This rearrangement joins TRBV6-1 to TRBJ1-4; TRBD1 agrees at 8 bases. Germline CDR1 and CDR2: MNHNS and SASEGT. V was clipped by 5 bases and J by 6 bases; unmatched bases: 5. This CDR3 region has 14 residues. The CDR3 coding sequence is TGTGCCAGCAGTTATTACAGGGGGGATGAAAAACTGTTTTTT. It specifies CASSYYRGDEKLFF.

The chain employs TRBV24-1 and TRBJ2-5; no definite D call. The CDR3 extends over 12 amino acids. Trimming removed 1 base at V and 5 bases at J, with 4 bases between. Germline values: CDR1 KGHDR, CDR2 SFDVKD. CDR3 nucleotides: TGTGCCACCAGTGATTTCGAGGAGACCCAGTACTTC. Translating gives CATSDFEETQYF.

The chain carries TRBV11-3 and TRBJ2-7, with a tentative D call TRBD2 (5 bases). Germline-derived CDR1 and CDR2 are SGHNT and YENEEA. Trimming took 5 bases from V and 0 from J, leaving 11 bases between them. CDR3 length equals 14 residues. The CDR3 sequence is CASSPRGSSYEQYF. The CDR3 coding sequence is TGTGCCAGCAGCCCCCGAGGGTCCTCCTACGAGCAGTACTTC.

J is TRBJ2-3 and V is TRBV5-4, with 7 nucleotides matching TRBD2. V trimming: 4 bases; J trimming: 2 bases; junction bases outside the gene matches: 13. From germline, CDR1 is SGHNT and CDR2 YYREEE (reference sequence). The CDR3 runs to 17 residues. The CDR3, as DNA: TGTGCCAGCAGCACTTCTAGCGGTCGTAGCTACACAGATACGCAGTATTTT. It translates to CASSTSSGRSYTDTQYF.

The chain has TRBV5-4 and TRBJ2-2, with D tentatively TRBD2 (6 bases). CDR3 length: 16 residues. Trimming took off 0 bases at V and 3 bases at J, with 12 bases between the two ends. Germline lookup yields CDR1 SGHNT and CDR2 YYREEE (reference sequence). The CDR3 DNA is TGTGCCAGCAGCTTGGCGGGGACTGGGTACACCGGGGAGCTGTTTTTT. Amino acids: CASSLAGTGYTGELFF.

By its share, this clone is medium-sized (0.01 to 0.1%). The rearrangement joins TRBV19 to TRBJ1-5; D is uncertain. The CDR3 has 13 residues. Germline CDR1 reads LNHDA; CDR2 reads SQIVND (reference sequence). Trimming removed 6 bases from V and 5 bases from J, with 11 bases in between. The CDR3 reads CASRPEPHQPQHF. The CDR3 bases are TGTGCCAGTAGGCCAGAACCCCATCAGCCCCAGCATTTT.

J is TRBJ2-4 and V is TRBV11-3, with a possible D match to TRBD1 (5 bases). The CDR3 sequence is 17 residues long. The germline V and J ends were trimmed by 4 bases and 0 bases, with 16 bases remaining between them. Germline assignment: CDR1 SGHNT and CDR2 YENEEA. Here the CDR3 reads CASSSTPGALAKNIQYF. The CDR3 nucleotides are TGTGCCAGCAGCTCCACCCCTGGGGCTTTAGCCAAAAACATTCAGTACTTC.